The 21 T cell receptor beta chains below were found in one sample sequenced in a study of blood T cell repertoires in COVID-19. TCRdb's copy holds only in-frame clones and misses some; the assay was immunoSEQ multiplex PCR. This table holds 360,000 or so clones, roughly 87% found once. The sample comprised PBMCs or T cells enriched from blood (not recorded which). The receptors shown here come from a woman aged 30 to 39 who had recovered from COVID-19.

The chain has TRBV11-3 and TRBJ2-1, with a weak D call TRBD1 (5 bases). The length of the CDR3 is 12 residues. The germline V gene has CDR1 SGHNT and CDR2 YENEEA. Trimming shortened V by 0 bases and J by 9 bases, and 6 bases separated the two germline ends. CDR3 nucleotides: TGTGCCAGCAGCTTAGATCAGGGTGAGCAGTTCTTC. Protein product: CASSLDQGEQFF.

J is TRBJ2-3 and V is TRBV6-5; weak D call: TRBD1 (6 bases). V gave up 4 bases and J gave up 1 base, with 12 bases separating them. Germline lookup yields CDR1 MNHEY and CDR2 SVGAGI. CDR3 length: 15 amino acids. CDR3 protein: CASSSQSGGTDTQYF. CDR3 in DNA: TGTGCCAGCAGTTCACAATCAGGGGGCACAGATACGCAGTATTTT.

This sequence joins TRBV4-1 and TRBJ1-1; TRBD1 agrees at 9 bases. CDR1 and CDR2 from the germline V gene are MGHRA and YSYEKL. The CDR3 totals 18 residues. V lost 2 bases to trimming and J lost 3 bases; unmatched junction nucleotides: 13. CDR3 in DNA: TGCGCCAGCAGCCAAACCCCCGGGACAGGGATGGGGGACACTGAAGCTTTCTTT. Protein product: CASSQTPGTGMGDTEAFF.

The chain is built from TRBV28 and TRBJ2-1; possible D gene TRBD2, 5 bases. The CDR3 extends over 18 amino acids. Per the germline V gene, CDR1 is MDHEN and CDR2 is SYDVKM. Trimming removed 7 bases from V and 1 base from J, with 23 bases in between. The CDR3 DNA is TGTGCCAGCACACCACCCCGGGTGGGCGGGCTTTCCTACAATGAGCAGTTCTTC. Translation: CASTPPRVGGLSYNEQFF. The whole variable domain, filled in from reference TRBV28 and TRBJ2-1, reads DVKVTQSSRYLVKRTGEKVFLECVQDMDHENMFWYRQDPGLGLRLIYFSYDVKMKEKGDIPEGYSVSREKKERFSLILESASTNQTSMYLCASTPPRVGGLSYNEQFFGPGTRLTVL.

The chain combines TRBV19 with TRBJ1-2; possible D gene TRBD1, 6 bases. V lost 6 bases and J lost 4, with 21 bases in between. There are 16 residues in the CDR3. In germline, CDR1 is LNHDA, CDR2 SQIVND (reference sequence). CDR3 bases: TGTGCCAGTAGACCTAAGACAGGAGCTTTCTCCTATGGCTACACCTTC. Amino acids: CASRPKTGAFSYGYTF.

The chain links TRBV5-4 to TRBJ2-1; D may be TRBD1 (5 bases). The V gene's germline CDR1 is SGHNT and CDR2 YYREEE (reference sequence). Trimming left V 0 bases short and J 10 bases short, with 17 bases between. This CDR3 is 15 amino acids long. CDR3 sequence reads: CASSLGQGREYEQFF. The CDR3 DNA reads TGTGCCAGCAGCTTGGGGCAGGGCCGAGAGTACGAGCAGTTCTTC.

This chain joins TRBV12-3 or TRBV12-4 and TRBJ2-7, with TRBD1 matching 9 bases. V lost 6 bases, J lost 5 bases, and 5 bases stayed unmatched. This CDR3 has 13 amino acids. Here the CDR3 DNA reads TGTGCCAGCAGGTCCACAGGGGGCCACGAGCAGTACTTC. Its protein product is CASRSTGGHEQYF.

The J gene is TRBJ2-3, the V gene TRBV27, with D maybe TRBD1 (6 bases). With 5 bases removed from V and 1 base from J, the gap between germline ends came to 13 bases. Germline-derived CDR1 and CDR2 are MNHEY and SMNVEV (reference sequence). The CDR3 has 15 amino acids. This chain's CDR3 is CASSPQGPGTDTQYF. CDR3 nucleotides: TGTGCCAGCAGTCCCCAGGGGCCGGGCACAGATACGCAGTATTTT.

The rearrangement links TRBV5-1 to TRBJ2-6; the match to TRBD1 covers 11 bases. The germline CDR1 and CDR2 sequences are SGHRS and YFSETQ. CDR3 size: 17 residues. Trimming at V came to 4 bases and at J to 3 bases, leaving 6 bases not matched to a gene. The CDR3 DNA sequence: TGCGCCAGCAGCCGGACAGGGGGCGCCAGTGGGGCCAACGTCCTGACTTTC. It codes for CASSRTGGASGANVLTF.

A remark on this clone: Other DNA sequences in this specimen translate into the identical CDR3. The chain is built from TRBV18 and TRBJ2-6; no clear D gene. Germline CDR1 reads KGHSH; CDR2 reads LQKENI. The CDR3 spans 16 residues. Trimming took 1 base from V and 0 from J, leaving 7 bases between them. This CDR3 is CASSPRQSSGANVLTF. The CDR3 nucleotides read TGTGCCAGCTCACCACGGCAAAGCTCTGGGGCCAACGTCCTGACTTTC.

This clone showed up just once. CDR3 protein: CASSEAGFYGYTF. DNA for the CDR3: TGTGCCAGCAGTGAGGCGGGGTTCTATGGCTACACCTTC. The V and J genes are TRBV2 and TRBJ1-2; D is unclear. V lost 3 bases and J 4 bases, leaving 9 bases between the germline ends. This CDR3 has 13 residues. Per germline, CDR1 SNHLY and CDR2 FYNNEI.

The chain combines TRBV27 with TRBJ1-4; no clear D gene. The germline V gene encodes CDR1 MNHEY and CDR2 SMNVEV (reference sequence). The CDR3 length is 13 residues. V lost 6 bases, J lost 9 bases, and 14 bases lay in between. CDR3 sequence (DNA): TGTGCCAGCAGACCCGAGACACTCCAAAAACTGTTTTTT. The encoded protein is CASRPETLQKLFF.

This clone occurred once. The CDR3 coding sequence is TGTGCCAGTAGTATGCGACTAGCGGGAGGCGCCGAGCAGTACTTC. Translating it yields CASSMRLAGGAEQYF. The chain couples TRBV19 to TRBJ2-7, with 13 bases that match TRBD2. Germline V lookup: CDR1 LNHDA, CDR2 SQIVND (reference sequence). CDR3 length equals 15 residues. The trim removed 3 bases at V and 6 bases at J, leaving 5 bases unmatched.

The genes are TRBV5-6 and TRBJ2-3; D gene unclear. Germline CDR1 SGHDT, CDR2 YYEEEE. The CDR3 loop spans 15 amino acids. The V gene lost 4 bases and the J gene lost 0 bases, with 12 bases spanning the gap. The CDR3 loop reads CASSRLPESTDTQYF. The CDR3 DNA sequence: TGTGCCAGCAGCAGGCTGCCGGAGAGCACAGATACGCAGTATTTT.

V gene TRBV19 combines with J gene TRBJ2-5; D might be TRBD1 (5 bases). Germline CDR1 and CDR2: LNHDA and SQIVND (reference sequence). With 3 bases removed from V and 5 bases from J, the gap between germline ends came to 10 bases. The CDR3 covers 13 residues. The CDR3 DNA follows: TGTGCCAGTAGTATGGGCAGGGTGGAGACCCAGTACTTC. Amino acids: CASSMGRVETQYF.

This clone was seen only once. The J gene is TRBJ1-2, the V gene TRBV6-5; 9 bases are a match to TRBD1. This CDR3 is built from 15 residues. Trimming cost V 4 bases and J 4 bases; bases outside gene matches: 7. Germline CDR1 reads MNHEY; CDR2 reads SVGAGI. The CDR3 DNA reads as TGTGCCAGCAGTTCATCCGGGACAGGGCTCTATGGCTACACCTTC. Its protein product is CASSSSGTGLYGYTF.

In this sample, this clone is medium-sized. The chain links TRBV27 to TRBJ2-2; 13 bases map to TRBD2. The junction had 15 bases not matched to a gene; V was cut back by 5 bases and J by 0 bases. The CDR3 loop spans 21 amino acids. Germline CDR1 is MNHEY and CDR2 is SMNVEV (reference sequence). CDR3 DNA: TGTGCCAGCAGTCTCATTCTCCCGGGACTAGCGGGATCCACGAACACCGGGGAGCTGTTTTTT. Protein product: CASSLILPGLAGSTNTGELFF.

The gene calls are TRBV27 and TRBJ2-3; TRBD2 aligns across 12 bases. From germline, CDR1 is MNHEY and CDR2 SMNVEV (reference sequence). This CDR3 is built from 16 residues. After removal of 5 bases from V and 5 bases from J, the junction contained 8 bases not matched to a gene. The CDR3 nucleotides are TGTGCCAGCAGTCTGAGACTAGCGGGAGTGGTAGATACGCAGTATTTT. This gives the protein CASSLRLAGVVDTQYF.

CDR3 nucleotides: TGTGCCAGCACTCCGACAGGGGATCGGGAAAAACTGTTTTTT. This codes for CASTPTGDREKLFF. J is TRBJ1-4 and V is TRBV6-5; TRBD1 agrees at 8 bases. The CDR3 has 14 amino acids. Germline V gives CDR1 MNHEY, CDR2 SVGAGI. The V gene end was trimmed by 7 bases and the J gene end by 8 bases; junction bases not matched to a gene: 9.

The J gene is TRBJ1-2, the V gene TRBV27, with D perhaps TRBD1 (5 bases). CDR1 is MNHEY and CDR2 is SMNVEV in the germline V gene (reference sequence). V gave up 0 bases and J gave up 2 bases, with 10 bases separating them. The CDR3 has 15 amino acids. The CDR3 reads CASSLSPAGNYGYTF. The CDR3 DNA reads TGTGCCAGCAGTTTATCTCCGGCAGGGAACTATGGCTACACCTTC.

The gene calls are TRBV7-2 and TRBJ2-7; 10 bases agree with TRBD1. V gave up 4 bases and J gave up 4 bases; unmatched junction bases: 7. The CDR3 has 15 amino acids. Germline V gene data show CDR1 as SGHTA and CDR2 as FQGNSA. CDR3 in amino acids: CASSSDRGRKYEQYF. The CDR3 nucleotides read TGTGCCAGCAGCTCTGACAGGGGGCGCAAATACGAGCAGTACTTC.